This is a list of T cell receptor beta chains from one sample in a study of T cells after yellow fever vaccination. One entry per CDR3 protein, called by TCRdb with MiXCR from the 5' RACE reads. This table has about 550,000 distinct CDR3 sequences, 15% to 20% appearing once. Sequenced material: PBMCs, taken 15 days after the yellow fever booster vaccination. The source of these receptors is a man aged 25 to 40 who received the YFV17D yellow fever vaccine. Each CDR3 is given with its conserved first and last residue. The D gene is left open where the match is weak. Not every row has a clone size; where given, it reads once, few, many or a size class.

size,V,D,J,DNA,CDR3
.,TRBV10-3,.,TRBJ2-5,TGTGCCATCAATCTAGGCGGGATGGGGGAGACCCAGTACTTC,CAINLGGMGETQYF
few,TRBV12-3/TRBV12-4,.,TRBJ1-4,TGTGCCAGCAGTTTTCAGGTTACCCCTGAAAAACTGTTTTTT,CASSFQVTPEKLFF
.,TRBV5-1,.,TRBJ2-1,TGCGCCAGCAGCTTCGAATCGGTCTGGGATGAGCAGTTCTTC,CASSFESVWDEQFF
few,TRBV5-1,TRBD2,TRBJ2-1,TGCGCCAGCAGCCCTTGGGCTAGCGGGAGTCAATTGAATGAGCAGTTCTTC,CASSPWASGSQLNEQFF
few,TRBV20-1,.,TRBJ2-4,TGCAGTGCTCTTAGCGCTAAAAACATTCAGTACTTC,CSALSAKNIQYF
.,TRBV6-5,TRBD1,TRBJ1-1,TGTGCCAGCAGTTACAGGACAGGGGGCCCTGAAGCTTTCTTT,CASSYRTGGPEAFF
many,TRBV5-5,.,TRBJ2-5,TGTGCCAGCAGGTTTACCGGGACGAGGGAGACCCAGTACTTC,CASRFTGTRETQYF
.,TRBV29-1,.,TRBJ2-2,TGCAGCGTTGTGCAGGCCGGGGAGCTGTTTTTT,CSVVQAGELFF
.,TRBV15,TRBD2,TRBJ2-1,TGTGCCACCAGCAGACGACTAGCGGGAACTGGGAATGAGCAGTTCTTC,CATSRRLAGTGNEQFF
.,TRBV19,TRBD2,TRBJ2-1,TGTGCCAGTAGTCTAAGCGGGAGCGGTCGGAATGAGCAGTTCTTC,CASSLSGSGRNEQFF
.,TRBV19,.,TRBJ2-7,TGTGCCACCGGGACGGGAAACGGCTACGAGCAGTACTTC,CATGTGNGYEQYF
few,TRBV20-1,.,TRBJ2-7,TGCAGTGCTAGAGGACCGGGCTACGAGCAGTACTTC,CSARGPGYEQYF
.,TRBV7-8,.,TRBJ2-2,TGTGCCAGCAGCCCCCCCACTAGGAGGGAGCTGTTTTTT,CASSPPTRRELFF
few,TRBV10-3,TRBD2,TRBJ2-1,TGTGCCATCAGTGACGGGACTAGCGGGTACAATGAGCAGTTCTTC,CAISDGTSGYNEQFF
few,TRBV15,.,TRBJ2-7,TGTGCCACCAAAGTGGGACGTTCAGGAGAGCAGTACTTC,CATKVGRSGEQYF
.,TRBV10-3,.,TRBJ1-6,TGTGCCATCAGGTCGGACGGAACATATTCACCCCTCCACTTT,CAIRSDGTYSPLHF
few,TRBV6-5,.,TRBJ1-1,TGTGCCAGCAGTTCTCTAGAGGGGGCTGAAGCTTTCTTT,CASSSLEGAEAFF
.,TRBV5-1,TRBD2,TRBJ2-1,TGCGCCAGCAGCCGGGCGAGAGTCGCCGGGGGGTGGGATGAGCAGTTCTTC,CASSRARVAGGWDEQFF
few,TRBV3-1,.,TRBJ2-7,TGTGCCAGCAGCCATACAGGGTCGTTCGAGCAGTACTTC,CASSHTGSFEQYF
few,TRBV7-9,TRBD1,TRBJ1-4,TGTGCCAGCAGCAACGCCGGGACAGACAATGAAAAACTGTTTTTT,CASSNAGTDNEKLFF
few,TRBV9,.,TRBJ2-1,TGTGCCAGTGAGGGGGGGGTCCGAACCTCCTACAATGAGCAGTTCTTC,CASEGGVRTSYNEQFF
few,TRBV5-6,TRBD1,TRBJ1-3,TGTGCCAGCAGCCGGACAGGGAGATTCGGAAACACCATATATTTT,CASSRTGRFGNTIYF
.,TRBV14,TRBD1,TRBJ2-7,TGTGCCAGCAGCCACCAAAACAGGGGAGCAAACTACGAGCAGTACTTC,CASSHQNRGANYEQYF
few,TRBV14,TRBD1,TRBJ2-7,TGTGCCAGCAGCGAAGGTTCAGGGGGCGGATTTGTACGGTACGAGCAGTACTTC,CASSEGSGGGFVRYEQYF
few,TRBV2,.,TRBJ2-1,TGTGCCAGCAGTGGGGCACTCCTCAGGGGCAATGAGCAGTTCTTC,CASSGALLRGNEQFF
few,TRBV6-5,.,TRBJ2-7,TGTGCCAGCAGTTACGACGGGCAAAGCTCCTACGAGCAGTACTTC,CASSYDGQSSYEQYF
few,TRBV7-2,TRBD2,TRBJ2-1,TGTGCCAGCAGCCGACTCGGTAGCGGGAGTTATGATGAGCAGTTCTTC,CASSRLGSGSYDEQFF
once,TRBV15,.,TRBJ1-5,TGTGCCACCAGCAGACCAGGGCAGCCCCAGCATTTT,CATSRPGQPQHF
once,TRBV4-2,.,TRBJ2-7,TGTGCCAGCAGCCCCTCCGGACAGTACGAGCAGTACTTC,CASSPSGQYEQYF
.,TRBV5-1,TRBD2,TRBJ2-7,TGCGCCAGCAGCGGGGAGGGGTTCGAGCAGTACTTC,CASSGEGFEQYF
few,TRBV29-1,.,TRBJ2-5,TGCAGCGTTGAAGATCCCACAGGGCGGCCACAAGAGACCCAGTACTTC,CSVEDPTGRPQETQYF
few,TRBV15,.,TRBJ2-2,TGTGCCACCAGCAGAGATCTACAGAGACTTAACACCGGGGAGCTGTTTTTT,CATSRDLQRLNTGELFF
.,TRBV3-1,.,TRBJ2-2,TGTGCCAGCAGCCATCCGGGACTGCCCAATCCGAACACCGGGGAGCTGTTTTTT,CASSHPGLPNPNTGELFF
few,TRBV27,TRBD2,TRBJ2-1,TGTGCCAGCAGTTTGGCTAGCGGGAGGGCCCTCGGTGAGCAGTTCTTC,CASSLASGRALGEQFF
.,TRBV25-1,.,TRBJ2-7,TGTGCCAGCGACGCCTACGGCGAGCAGTACTTC,CASDAYGEQYF
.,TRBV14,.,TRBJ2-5,TGTGCCAGCAGCCAAGGGGGGTTTGCCGAAGAGACCCAGTACTTC,CASSQGGFAEETQYF
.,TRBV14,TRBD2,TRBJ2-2,TGTGCCAGCAGCCAAGGTCCTTTTGGGGAGGGCCTGAACACCGGGGAGCTGTTTTTT,CASSQGPFGEGLNTGELFF
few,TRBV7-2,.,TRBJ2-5,TGTGCCACCTCCGTTTACAGGGAGGGCAAGACCCAGTACTTC,CATSVYREGKTQYF
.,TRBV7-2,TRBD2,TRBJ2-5,TGTGCCAGCAGCTTAGGGACTAGTGCTCAGGGGACCCAGTACTTC,CASSLGTSAQGTQYF
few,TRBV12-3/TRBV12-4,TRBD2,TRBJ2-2,TGTGCCAGCAAGGCGGGAGGCAACACCGGGGAGCTGTTTTTT,CASKAGGNTGELFF
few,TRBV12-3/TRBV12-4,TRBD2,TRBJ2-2,TGTTCCTCGCGGGAGATTCGCACCGGGGAGCTGTTTTTT,CSSREIRTGELFF
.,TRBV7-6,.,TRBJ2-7,TGTGCCAGCAGCTTGGATTTGGGGATCCCCTACGAGCAGTACTTC,CASSLDLGIPYEQYF
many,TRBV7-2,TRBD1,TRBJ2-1,TGTGCCAGCAGCTTAGACAGGGGTTCCTACAATGAGCAGTTCTTC,CASSLDRGSYNEQFF
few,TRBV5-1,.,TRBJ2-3,TGCGCCAGCAGCTTAGACACTCTCCCAGATACGCAGTATTTT,CASSLDTLPDTQYF
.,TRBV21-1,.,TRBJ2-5,TGTGCCAGCAGCAAAGTGATCGGGGGAGGAGAGACCCAGTACTTC,CASSKVIGGGETQYF
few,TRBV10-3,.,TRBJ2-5,TGTGCCATCAGCAGTCCTCAGGGGACCCAAGAGACCCAGTACTTC,CAISSPQGTQETQYF
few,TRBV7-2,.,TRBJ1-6,TGTGCCAGCAGCTTAGTGGGGAGGGGAAATTCACCCCTCCACTTT,CASSLVGRGNSPLHF
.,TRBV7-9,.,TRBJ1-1,TGTGCCAGCAGCTCCATATACGGTAACACTGAAGCTTCCTTT,CASSSIYGNTEASF
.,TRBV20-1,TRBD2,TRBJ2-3,TGCAGTGCCCCACCGGGTAGCGGGAGTGCAGATACGCAGTATTTT,CSAPPGSGSADTQYF
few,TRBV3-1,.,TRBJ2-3,TGTGCCAGCAGCCAAGATCAGTCAGATACGCAGTATTTT,CASSQDQSDTQYF